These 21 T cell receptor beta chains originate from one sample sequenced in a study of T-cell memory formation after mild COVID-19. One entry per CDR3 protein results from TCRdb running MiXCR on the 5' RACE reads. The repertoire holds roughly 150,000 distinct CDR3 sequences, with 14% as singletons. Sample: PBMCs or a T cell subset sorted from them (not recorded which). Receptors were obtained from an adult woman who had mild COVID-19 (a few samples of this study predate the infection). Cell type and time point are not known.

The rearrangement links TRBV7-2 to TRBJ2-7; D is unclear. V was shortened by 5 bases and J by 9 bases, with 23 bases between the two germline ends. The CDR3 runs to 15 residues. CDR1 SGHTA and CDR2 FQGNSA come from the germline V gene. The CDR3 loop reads CASSLDPGPYWGQYF. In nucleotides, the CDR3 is TGTGCCAGCAGCCTGGACCCGGGTCCTTATTGGGGGCAGTACTTC.

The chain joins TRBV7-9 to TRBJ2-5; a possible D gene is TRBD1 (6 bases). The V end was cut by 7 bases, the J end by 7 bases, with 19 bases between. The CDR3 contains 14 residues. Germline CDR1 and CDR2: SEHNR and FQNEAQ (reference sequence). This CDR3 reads CASIATQGPGTQYF. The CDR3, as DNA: TGTGCCAGCATCGCCACACAGGGTCCTGGGACCCAGTACTTC.

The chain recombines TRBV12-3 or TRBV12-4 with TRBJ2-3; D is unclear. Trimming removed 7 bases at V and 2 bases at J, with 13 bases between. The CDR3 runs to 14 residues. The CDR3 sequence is CASTPAGYTDTQYF. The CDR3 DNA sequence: TGTGCCAGCACCCCGGCCGGATACACAGATACGCAGTATTTT.

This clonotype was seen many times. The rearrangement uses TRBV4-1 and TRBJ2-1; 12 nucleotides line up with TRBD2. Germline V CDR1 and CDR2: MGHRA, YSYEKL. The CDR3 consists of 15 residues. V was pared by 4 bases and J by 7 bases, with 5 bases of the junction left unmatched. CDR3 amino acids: CASSPLAGGRNEQFF. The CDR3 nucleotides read TGCGCCAGCAGCCCTCTAGCGGGGGGGCGGAATGAGCAGTTCTTC.

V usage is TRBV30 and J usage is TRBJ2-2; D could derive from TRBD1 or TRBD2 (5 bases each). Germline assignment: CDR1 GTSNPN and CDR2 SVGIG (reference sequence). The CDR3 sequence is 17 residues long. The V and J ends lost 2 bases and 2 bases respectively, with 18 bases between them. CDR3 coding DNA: TGTGCCTGGAGTCCTGTCCCCTTCGGGGCTAACACCGGGGAGCTGTTTTTT. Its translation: CAWSPVPFGANTGELFF.

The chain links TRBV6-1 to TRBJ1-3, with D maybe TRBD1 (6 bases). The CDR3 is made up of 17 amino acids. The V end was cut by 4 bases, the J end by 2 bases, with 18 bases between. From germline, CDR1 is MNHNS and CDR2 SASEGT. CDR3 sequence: CASSASVGGLTGNTIYF. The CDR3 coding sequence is TGTGCCAGCAGTGCCTCCGTGGGGGGGCTTACTGGAAACACCATATATTTT.

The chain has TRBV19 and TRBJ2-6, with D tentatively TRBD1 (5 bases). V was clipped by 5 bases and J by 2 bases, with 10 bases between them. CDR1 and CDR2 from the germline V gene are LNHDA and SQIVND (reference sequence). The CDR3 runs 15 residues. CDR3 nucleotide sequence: TGTGCCAGTAGTGATCAGGGTACTGGGGCCAACGTCCTGACTTTC. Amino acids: CASSDQGTGANVLTF.

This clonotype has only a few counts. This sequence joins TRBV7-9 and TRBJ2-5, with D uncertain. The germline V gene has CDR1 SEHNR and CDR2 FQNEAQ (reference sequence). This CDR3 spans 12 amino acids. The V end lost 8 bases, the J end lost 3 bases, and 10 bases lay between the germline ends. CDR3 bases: TGTGCCAGCGAAGGAAGGGAAGAGACCCAGTACTTC. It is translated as CASEGREETQYF. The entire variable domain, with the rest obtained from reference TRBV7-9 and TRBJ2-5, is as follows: DTGVSQNPRHKITKRGQNVTFRCDPISEHNRLYWYRQTLGQGPEFLTYFQNEAQLEKSRLLSDRFSAERPKGSFSTLEIQRTEQGDSAMYLCASEGREETQYFGPGTRLLVL.

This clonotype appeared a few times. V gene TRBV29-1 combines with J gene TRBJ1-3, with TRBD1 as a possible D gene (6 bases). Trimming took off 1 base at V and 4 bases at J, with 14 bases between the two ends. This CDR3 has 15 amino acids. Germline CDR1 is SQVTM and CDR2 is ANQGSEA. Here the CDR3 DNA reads TGCAGCGTTGAAGGTGTCAGGGGCGCGGGAAACACCATATATTTT. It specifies CSVEGVRGAGNTIYF.

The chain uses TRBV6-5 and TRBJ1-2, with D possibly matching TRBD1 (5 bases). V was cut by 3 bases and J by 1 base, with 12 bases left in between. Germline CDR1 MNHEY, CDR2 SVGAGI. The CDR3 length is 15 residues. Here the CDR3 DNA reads TGTGCCAGCAGTTATGGTTCAGGGAGTAACTATGGCTACACCTTC. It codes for CASSYGSGSNYGYTF.

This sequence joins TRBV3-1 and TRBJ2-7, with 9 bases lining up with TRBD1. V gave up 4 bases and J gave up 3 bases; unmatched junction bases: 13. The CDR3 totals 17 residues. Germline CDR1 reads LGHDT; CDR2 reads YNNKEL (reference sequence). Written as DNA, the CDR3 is TGTGCCAGCAGCCCGCGACCGGGACAGGGTTTAGGCTACGAGCAGTACTTC. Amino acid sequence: CASSPRPGQGLGYEQYF.

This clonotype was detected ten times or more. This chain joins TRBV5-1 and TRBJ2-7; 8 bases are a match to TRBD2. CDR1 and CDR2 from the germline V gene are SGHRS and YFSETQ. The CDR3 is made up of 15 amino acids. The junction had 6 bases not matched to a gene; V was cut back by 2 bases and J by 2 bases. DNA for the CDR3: TGCGCCAGCAGCTTCTCGGGGGGGCCTCCCTACGAGCAGTACTTC. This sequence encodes CASSFSGGPPYEQYF.

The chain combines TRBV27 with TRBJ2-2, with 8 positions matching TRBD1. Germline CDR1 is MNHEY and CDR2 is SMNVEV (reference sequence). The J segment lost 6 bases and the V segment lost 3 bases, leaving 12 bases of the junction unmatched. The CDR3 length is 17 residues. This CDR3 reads CASSLGTLPTGAGELFF. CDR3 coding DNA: TGTGCCAGCAGTTTGGGAACCTTACCGACAGGGGCCGGGGAGCTGTTTTTT.

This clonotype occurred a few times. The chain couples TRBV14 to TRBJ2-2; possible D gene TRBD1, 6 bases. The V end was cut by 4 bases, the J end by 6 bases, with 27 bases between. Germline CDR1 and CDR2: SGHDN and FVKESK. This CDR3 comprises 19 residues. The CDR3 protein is CASSPQGTFVTRPPGELFF. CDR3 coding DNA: TGTGCCAGCAGCCCTCAGGGGACGTTCGTTACAAGACCCCCCGGGGAGCTGTTTTTT.

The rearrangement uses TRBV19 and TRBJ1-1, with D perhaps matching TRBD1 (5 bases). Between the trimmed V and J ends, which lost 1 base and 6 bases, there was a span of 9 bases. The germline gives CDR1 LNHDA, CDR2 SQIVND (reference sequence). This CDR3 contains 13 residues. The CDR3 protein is CASSIVMGPEAFF. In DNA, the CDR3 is TGTGCCAGTAGTATAGTTATGGGGCCTGAAGCTTTCTTT.

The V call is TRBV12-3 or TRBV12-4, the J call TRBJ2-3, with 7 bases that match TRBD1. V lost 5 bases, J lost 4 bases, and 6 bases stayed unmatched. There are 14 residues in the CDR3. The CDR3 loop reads CASSPTGRPDTQYF. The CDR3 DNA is TGTGCCAGCAGTCCGACAGGGCGCCCAGATACGCAGTATTTT.

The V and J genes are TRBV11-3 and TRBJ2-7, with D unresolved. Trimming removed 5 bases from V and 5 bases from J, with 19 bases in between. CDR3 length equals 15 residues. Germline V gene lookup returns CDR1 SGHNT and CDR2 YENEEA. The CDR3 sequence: CASSGGRSLINEQYF. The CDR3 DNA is TGTGCCAGCAGCGGTGGGCGGTCCCTTATCAACGAGCAGTACTTC.

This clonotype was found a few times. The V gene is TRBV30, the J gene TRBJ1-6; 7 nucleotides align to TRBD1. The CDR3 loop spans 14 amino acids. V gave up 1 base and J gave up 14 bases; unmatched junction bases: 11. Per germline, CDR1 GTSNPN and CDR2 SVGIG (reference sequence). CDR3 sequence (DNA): TGTGCCTGGAGTGGAGGCAGGGGGGAGTCGGCCCTCCACTTT. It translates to CAWSGGRGESALHF.

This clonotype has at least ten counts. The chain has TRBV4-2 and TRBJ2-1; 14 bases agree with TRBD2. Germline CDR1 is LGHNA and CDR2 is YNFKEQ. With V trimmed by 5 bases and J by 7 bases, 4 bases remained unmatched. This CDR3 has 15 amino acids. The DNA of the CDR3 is TGTGCCAGCAGCGAGACTAGCGGGGGGGTAAATGAGCAGTTCTTC. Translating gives CASSETSGGVNEQFF.

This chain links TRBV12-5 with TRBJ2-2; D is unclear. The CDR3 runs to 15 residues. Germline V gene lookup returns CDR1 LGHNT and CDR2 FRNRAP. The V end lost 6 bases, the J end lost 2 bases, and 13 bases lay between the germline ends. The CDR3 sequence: CASGLDAYNTGELFF. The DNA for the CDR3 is TGTGCTAGTGGCCTAGACGCATATAACACCGGGGAGCTGTTTTTT.

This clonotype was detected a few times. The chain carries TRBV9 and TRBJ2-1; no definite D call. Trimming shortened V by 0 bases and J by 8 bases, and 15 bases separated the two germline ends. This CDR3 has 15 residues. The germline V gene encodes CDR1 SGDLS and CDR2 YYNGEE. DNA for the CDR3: TGTGCCAGCAGCGTAGAAGGAGACTCCCCAGATGAGCAGTTCTTC. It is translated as CASSVEGDSPDEQFF.